This is a list of T cell receptor beta chains from one sample in a study of cytomegalovirus exposure and HLA in healthy donors. TCRdb's copy holds only in-frame clones and misses some; the assay was immunoSEQ multiplex PCR. Among about 76,000 clones, roughly four fifths were seen once, and the ten largest hold 9% to 13%. Sequences were obtained from PBMCs. The receptors originated from a male donor in good health and CMV-seropositive. CDR3s include the opening cysteine and the closing phenylalanine or tryptophan. D genes are given only for firm matches. The size entry is marked missing in some rows and otherwise reads once, few, many or a size class.

TRBJ1-5,few,TRBV27,TRBD1,TGTGCCAGCAGCCCTGACAGGGGTAGCAATCAGCCCCAGCATTTT,CASSPDRGSNQPQHF
TRBJ1-3,once,TRBV5-1,NA,TGCGCCAGCAGCTTAGGGGACATGGCGGGAAACACCATATATTTT,CASSLGDMAGNTIYF
TRBJ2-1,NA,TRBV5-1,TRBD2,TGCGCCAGCAGCTCTGAGACTAGCGGGGGGGCTGGTGAGCAGTTCTTC,CASSSETSGGAGEQFF
TRBJ2-3,NA,TRBV6-5,NA,TGTGCCAGCAGTTACTCGAGCATCCGGGCGCAGTATTTT,CASSYSSIRAQYF
TRBJ1-1,NA,TRBV10-1,NA,TGCGCCAGCAGTGAGGGCAGGGAGGACACTGAAGCTTTCTTT,CASSEGREDTEAFF
TRBJ1-4,NA,TRBV7-3,TRBD1,TGTGCCAGCAGCCCCCGGGACAGGGATCAGACTAATGAAAAACTGTTTTTT,CASSPRDRDQTNEKLFF
TRBJ2-7,once,TRBV27,TRBD1,TGTGCCAGCAGTTTATCCCCGGGACAGGCAGCCTACGAGCAGTACTTC,CASSLSPGQAAYEQYF
TRBJ2-3,NA,TRBV7-8,TRBD2,TGTGCCAGCAGCCTAGCGGGAGAAACGCAGTATTTT,CASSLAGETQYF
TRBJ2-7,once,TRBV19,TRBD2,TGTGCCAGTAGTAAGGTAGCGGGGGGGCCTGGAGTCTACGAGCAGTACTTC,CASSKVAGGPGVYEQYF
TRBJ1-3,NA,TRBV5-1,TRBD1,TGCGCCAGCAGCCTACGGGACAGAAGCTCTGGAAACACCATATATTTT,CASSLRDRSSGNTIYF
TRBJ2-3,NA,TRBV28,TRBD1,TGTGCCAGCGCAGGACAGGGGGTCATAGATACGCAGTATTTT,CASAGQGVIDTQYF
TRBJ2-5,few,TRBV5-4,TRBD2,TGTGCCAGCAGCATAGGACTAGCGGGGGTCGCCCGTCGAGAGACCCAGTACTTC,CASSIGLAGVARRETQYF
TRBJ2-1,NA,TRBV4-2,TRBD2,TGTGCCAGCAGCCAAGACTCGGCGGGGGGCTACAATGAGCAGTTCTTC,CASSQDSAGGYNEQFF